This T cell receptor beta chain was sequenced in a study of identical twins. Study conclusions and caveats: Insertions were reduced in abundant cord blood beta clonotypes but not in memory repertoires. Researchers reported excess low generation probability among twin-shared out-of-frame alpha sequences.

With regard to this clonotype: Its cognate antigen is unknown.

CDR3 length: 14 amino acids. Per the germline V gene, CDR1 is DFQATT and CDR2 is SNEGSKA (reference sequence). V lost 3 bases to trimming and J lost 8 bases, with 16 bases between them. Template switching added a universal primer site, and cDNA bore unique molecular identifiers. Each CDR3 protein is one row after TCRdb ran MiXCR on the 5' RACE reads. The table shows just under 550,000 distinct CDR3 sequences, with roughly 15% occurring only once. These same records also appear under a second study, on yellow fever vaccine responses in identical twins.

V is TRBV20-1 and J is TRBJ1-4; possible D gene TRBD1, 6 bases. This receptor was identified in a woman aged 18-29 years in good health. Specimen: CD4+ T cells sorted from blood. CDR3 DNA: TGCAGTGCTAGGGAACAGGGAATAGGGGAAAAACTGTTTTTT. Its translation: CSAREQGIGEKLFF.